Sequencing of this TCR beta chain was carried out in a study of regulatory T cells in long-lasting Graves disease. General study findings and limits: Thyroid tissue was not sampled; only peripheral blood was. Compared with new cases, persistent Graves' patients showed reduced TCR diversity. The study found TRBV28, TRBJ1-2 and TRBJ2-5 favored in persistent disease. Patients with persistent disease shared over 2,500 public clonotypes, outpacing the roughly 970 shared by new patients.

The CDR3 length is 13 residues. Trimming removed 2 bases at V and 6 bases at J, with 11 bases between. Per the germline V gene, CDR1 is MDHEN and CDR2 is SYDVKM. Library construction for TCR beta used iRepertoire HTBI primers and Arm-PCR of CDR3 regions. TCRdb ran MiXCR on the multiplex PCR reads and lists one entry per CDR3 protein. The sample holds approximately 380,000 distinct CDR3 sequences, less than 25% seen once. Time point defined: persistent/refractory GD, antithyroid drugs over 5 years with positive TRAb. Researchers made the TCR library from RNA that was extracted from PBMCs. This clonotype was detected many times. What it recognizes is unknown.

The sample consisted of peripheral blood mononuclear cells (PBMCs), taken when the disease was refractory, from a patient treated with antithyroid drugs. The V and J genes are TRBV28 and TRBJ2-7, with D possibly matching TRBD2 (6 bases). The receptor was derived from a female donor with Graves disease. CDR3 DNA sequence: TGTGCCAGCAGTTTACCGGGAGAGGCCGAGCAGTACTTC. Its translation is CASSLPGEAEQYF.